The source of this TCR beta chain is a study of cytomegalovirus exposure and HLA in healthy donors. Study-wide results and caveats: Earlier findings revealed that most TCR beta V segments proved productive either about 87% or about 30% of the time. A cluster of highly shared sequence variants was likely a sequencing artifact. Cytomegalovirus association was listed for about 170 TCR beta chains. With later analysis, a missense DCLRE1C variant became linked to TCR beta V- and J-gene trimming.

The PCR had 60 Vbeta and 13 Jbeta primers. TCRdb keeps only in-frame clones here, not all; method: immunoSEQ multiplex PCR. Of 150,000 to 160,000 clones listed, about 80% are singletons. V dropped 3 bases and J dropped 7; count of bases not matched to a gene: 8. The germline gives CDR1 MDHEN, CDR2 SYDVKM. The CDR3 is made up of 15 amino acids. With regard to this clone: Its antigen is currently unknown.

The chain combines TRBV28 with TRBJ2-3; 9 bases line up with TRBD2. The clonotype originates from a woman in her thirties or forties in good health and CMV-seronegative. The specimen sequenced was PBMCs. CDR3 residues: CASSFSSGVGHTQYF. In DNA form, the CDR3 reads TGTGCCAGCAGTTTCTCTAGCGGGGTGGGGCATACGCAGTATTTT.